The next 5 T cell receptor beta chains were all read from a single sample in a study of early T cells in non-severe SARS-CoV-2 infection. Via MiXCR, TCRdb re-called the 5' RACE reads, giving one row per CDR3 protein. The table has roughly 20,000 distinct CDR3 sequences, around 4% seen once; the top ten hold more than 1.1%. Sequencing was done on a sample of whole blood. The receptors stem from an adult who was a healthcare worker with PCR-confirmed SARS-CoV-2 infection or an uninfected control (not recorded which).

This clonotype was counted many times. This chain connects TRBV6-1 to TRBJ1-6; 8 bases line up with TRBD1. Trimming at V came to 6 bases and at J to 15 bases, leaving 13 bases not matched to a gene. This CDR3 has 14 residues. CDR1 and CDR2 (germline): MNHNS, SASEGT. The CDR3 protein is CASSHGQGFGLLHF. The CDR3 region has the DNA TGTGCCAGCAGCCACGGACAGGGATTCGGGCTCCTCCACTTT.

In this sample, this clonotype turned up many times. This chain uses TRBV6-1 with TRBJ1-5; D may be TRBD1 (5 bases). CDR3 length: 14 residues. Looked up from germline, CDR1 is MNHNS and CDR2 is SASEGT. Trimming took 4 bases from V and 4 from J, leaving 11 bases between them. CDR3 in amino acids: CASSGGDPNQPQHF. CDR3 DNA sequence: TGTGCCAGCAGTGGGGGCGATCCAAATCAGCCCCAGCATTTT.

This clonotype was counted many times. In DNA form, the CDR3 reads TGTGCCAGCAGCTCATCACAGGGTTTCCAAGAGACCCAGTACTTC. It is translated as CASSSSQGFQETQYF. V and J are TRBV7-6 and TRBJ2-5, with D maybe TRBD1 (6 bases). Trimming removed 4 bases at V and 1 base at J, with 13 bases between. Per germline, CDR1 SGHVS and CDR2 FNYEAQ. The CDR3 is 15 residues long.

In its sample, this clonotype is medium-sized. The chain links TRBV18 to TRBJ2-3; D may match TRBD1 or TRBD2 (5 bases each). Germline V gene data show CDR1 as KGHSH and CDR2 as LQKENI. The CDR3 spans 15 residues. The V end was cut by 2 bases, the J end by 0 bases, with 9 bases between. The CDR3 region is CASSPAGASTDTQYF. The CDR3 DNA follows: TGTGCCAGCTCACCAGCCGGGGCAAGCACAGATACGCAGTATTTT.

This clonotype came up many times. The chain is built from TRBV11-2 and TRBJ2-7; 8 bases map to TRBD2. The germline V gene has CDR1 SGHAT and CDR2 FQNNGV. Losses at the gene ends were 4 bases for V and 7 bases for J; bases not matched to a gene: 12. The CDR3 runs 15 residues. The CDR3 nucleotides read TGTGCCAGCAGCTCCCGGGGGGGTTTGAACCCGGAGCAGTACTTC. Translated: CASSSRGGLNPEQYF.